This TCR beta chain is drawn from a study of OX40 agonist ivuxolimab in advanced cancers. Libraries were prepared by immunoSEQ multiplex PCR; TCRdb keeps only in-frame clonotypes and omits some of them. Of about 26,000 clones listed, around four fifths were seen once; the top ten hold roughly 29%. Germline V gene lookup returns CDR1 SGHRS and CDR2 YFSETQ. V was pared by 0 bases and J by 1 base, with 10 bases between. The CDR3 runs 15 residues. This TCR was recovered from an adult with an advanced solid tumor such as melanoma, head and neck, liver or kidney cancer. The sequenced sample was CD4+ or CD8+ T cells sorted from blood, obtained in a trial of the OX40 agonist ivuxolimab. J is TRBJ1-1 and V is TRBV5-1; D remains ambiguous. The CDR3, as DNA: TGCGCCAGCAGCTTGGGCTGGGGTGGGAACACTGAAGCTTTCTTT. Its translation is CASSLGWGGNTEAFF.